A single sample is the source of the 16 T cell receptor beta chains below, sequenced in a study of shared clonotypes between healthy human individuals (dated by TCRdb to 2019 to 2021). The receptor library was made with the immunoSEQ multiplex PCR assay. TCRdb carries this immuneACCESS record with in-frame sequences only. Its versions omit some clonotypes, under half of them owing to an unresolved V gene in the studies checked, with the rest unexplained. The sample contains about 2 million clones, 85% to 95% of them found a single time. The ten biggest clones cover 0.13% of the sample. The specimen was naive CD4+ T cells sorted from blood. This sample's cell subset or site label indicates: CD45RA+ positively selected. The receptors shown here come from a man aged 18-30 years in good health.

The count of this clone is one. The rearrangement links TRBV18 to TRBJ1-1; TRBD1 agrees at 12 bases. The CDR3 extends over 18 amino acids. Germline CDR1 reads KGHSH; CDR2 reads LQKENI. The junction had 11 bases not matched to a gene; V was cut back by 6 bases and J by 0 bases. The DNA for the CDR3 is TGTGCCAGCTCGCTTACCGGGACAGGGGGCGGCATGAACACTGAAGCTTTCTTT. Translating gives CASSLTGTGGGMNTEAFF.

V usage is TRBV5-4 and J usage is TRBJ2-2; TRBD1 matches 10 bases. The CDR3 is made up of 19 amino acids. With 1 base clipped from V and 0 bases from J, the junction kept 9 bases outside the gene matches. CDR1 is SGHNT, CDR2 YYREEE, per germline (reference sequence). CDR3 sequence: CASSLRDRGFGANTGELFF. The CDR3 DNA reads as TGTGCCAGCAGCTTGCGGGACAGGGGATTTGGCGCGAACACCGGGGAGCTGTTTTTT.

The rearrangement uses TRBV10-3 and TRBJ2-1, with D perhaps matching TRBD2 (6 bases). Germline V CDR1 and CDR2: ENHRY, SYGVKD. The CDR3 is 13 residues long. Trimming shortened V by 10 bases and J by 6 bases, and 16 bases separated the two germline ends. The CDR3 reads CATLATQRNEQFF. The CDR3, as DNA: TGTGCCACTCTAGCGACCCAACGCAATGAGCAGTTCTTC.

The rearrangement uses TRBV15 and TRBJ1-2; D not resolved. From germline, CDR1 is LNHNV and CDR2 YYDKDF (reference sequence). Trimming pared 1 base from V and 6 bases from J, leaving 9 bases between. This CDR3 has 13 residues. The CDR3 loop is CATSRATEHGYTF. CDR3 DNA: TGTGCCACCAGCAGAGCCACGGAGCATGGCTACACCTTC.

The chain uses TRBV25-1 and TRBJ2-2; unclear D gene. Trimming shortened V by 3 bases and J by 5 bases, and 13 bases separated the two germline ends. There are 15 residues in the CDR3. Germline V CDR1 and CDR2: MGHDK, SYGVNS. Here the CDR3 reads CASSDTAKGTGELFF. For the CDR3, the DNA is TGTGCCAGCAGTGACACAGCTAAGGGAACCGGGGAGCTGTTTTTT.

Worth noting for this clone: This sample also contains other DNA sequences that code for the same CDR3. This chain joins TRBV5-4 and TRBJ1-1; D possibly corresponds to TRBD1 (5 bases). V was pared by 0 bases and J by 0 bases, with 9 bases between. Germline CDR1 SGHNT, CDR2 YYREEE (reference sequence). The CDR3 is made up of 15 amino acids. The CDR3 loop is CASSLGGTVNTEAFF. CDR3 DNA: TGTGCCAGCAGCTTGGGCGGGACGGTGAACACTGAAGCTTTCTTT.

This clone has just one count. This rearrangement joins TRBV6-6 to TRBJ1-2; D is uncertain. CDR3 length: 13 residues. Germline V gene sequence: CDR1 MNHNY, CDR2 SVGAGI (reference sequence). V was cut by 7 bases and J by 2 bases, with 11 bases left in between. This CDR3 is CASTELQNYGYTF. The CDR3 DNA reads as TGTGCCAGCACCGAGCTCCAGAACTATGGCTACACCTTC.

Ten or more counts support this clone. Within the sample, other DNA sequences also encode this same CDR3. The CDR3 is CAWSVVQETQYF. CDR3 coding DNA: TGTGCCTGGAGTGTGGTTCAGGAGACCCAGTACTTC. This sequence joins TRBV30 and TRBJ2-5; no reliable D call. Per the germline V gene, CDR1 is GTSNPN and CDR2 is SVGIG (reference sequence). The CDR3 extends over 12 amino acids. V was pared by 0 bases and J by 5 bases, with 7 bases between. Based on the CDR3 plus reference TRBV30 and TRBJ2-5, the full variable domain is SQTIHQWPATLVQPVGSPLSLECTVEGTSNPNLYWYRQAAGRGLQLLFYSVGIGQISSEVPQNLSASRPQDRQFILSSKKLLLSDSGFYLCAWSVVQETQYFGPGTRLLVL.

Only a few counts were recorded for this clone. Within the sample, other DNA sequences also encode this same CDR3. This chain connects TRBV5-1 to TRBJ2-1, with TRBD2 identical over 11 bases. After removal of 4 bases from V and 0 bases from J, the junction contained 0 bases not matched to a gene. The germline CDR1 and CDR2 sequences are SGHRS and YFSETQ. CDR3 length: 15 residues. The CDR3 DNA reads TGCGCCAGCAGCACTAGCGGGAGCTCCTACAATGAGCAGTTCTTC. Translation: CASSTSGSSYNEQFF.

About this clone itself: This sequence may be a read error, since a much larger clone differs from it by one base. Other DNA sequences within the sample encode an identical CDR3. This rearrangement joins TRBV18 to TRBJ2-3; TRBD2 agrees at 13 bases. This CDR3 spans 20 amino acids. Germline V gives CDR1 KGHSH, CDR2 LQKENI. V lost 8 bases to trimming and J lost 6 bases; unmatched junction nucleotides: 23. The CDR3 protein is CASTRVTVAGTSGNTDTQYF. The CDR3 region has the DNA TGTGCCAGCACTCGCGTGACAGTTGCCGGGACTAGCGGGAACACGGATACGCAGTATTTT.

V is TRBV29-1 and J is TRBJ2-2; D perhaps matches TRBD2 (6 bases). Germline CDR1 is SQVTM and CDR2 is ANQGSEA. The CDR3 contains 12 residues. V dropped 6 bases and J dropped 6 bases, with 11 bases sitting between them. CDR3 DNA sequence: TGCAGCGTGTCCTGGGGGGCCGGGGAGCTGTTTTTT. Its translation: CSVSWGAGELFF.

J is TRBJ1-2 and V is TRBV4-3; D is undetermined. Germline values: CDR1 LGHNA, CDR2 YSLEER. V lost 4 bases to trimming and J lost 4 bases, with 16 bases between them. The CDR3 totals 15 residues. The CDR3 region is CASSPSSQLGYGYTF. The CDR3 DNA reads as TGCGCCAGCAGCCCAAGCTCACAGCTCGGCTATGGCTACACCTTC.

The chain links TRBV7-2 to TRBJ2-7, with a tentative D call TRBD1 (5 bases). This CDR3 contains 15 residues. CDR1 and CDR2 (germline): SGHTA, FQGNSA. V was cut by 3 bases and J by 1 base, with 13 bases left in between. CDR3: CASSLSGLDSYEQYF. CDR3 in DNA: TGTGCCAGCAGCTTGTCAGGGCTCGATTCCTACGAGCAGTACTTC.

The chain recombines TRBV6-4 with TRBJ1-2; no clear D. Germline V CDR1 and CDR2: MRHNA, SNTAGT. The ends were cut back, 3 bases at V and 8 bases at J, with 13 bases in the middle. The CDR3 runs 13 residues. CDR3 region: CASSETGSRGYTF. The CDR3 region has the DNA TGTGCCAGCAGTGAGACGGGATCCCGGGGCTACACCTTC.

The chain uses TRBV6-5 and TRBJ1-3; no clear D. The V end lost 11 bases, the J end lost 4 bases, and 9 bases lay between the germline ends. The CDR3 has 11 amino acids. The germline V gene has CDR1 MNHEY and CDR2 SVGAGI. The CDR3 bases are TGTGCCGTCCTTGGAGGAAACACCATATATTTT. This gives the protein CAVLGGNTIYF.

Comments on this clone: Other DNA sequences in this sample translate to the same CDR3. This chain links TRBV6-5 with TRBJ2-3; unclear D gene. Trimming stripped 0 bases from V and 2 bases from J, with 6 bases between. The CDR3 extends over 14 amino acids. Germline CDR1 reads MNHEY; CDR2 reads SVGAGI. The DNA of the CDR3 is TGTGCCAGCAGTTACTCGGGCTACACAGATACGCAGTATTTT. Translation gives CASSYSGYTDTQYF.